The entry that follows covers one T cell receptor beta chain sequence. Antigen: not known. The data originate from a study of shared clonotypes between healthy human individuals. Study-wide points: Estimated richness was generally greater in naive than memory subsets.

Libraries were prepared by immunoSEQ multiplex PCR; TCRdb keeps only in-frame clonotypes and omits some of them. The sample holds over a million clones, 95% to 97% seen once. Trimming took 5 bases from V and 5 from J, leaving 15 bases between them. CDR1 is MNHEY, CDR2 SMNVEV, per germline (reference sequence). There are 14 residues in the CDR3. Researchers partitioned CD4+ cells into CD45RA+ naive and CD45RA-negative memory subsets. The sequence came from a man aged 25-45 years in good health. Sequencing was carried out using naive CD4+ T cells sorted from blood. The subset was: CD45RA+ positively selected. The rearrangement uses TRBV27 and TRBJ2-5, with a weak D call TRBD1 (6 bases). The chain's CDR3 is CASSLTRGSETQYF. The CDR3 DNA follows: TGTGCCAGCAGTCTTACTAGGGGGTCGGAGACCCAGTACTTC.